These 25 T cell receptor beta chains share one sample of origin, sequenced in a study of identifying expanded T cells in peripheral blood. Profiled with immunoSEQ multiplex PCR; TCRdb holds only in-frame clones, not every one. This table has about 110,000 clones, around 90% appearing once. Sequencing used blood. These receptors were collected from a person aged 18-70 years in good health.

This rearrangement joins TRBV7-8 to TRBJ2-7; either TRBD1 or TRBD2 may supply D (5 bases each). Trimming shortened V by 5 bases and J by 11 bases, and 13 bases separated the two germline ends. Germline assignment: CDR1 SGHVS and CDR2 FQNEAQ. CDR3 length: 11 amino acids. CDR3 nucleotide sequence: TGTGCCAGCAGCGCACTAGGGGTAGAGTACTTC. Protein product: CASSALGVEYF.

The chain combines TRBV6-5 with TRBJ1-2; D is undetermined. The CDR3 spans 12 residues. The germline CDR1 and CDR2 sequences are MNHEY and SVGAGI. V lost 6 bases and J lost 8, with 13 bases in between. The CDR3 here is CASRTGSHGYTF. The CDR3 DNA reads TGTGCCAGCAGAACCGGGTCACACGGCTACACCTTC.

This clone was seen only once. The gene calls are TRBV5-1 and TRBJ2-1, with 14 bases matching TRBD2. V dropped 4 bases and J dropped 4; count of bases not matched to a gene: 7. Germline values: CDR1 SGHRS, CDR2 YFSETQ. The CDR3 has 17 residues. For the CDR3, the DNA is TGCGCCAGCAGCACCTGGACTAGCGGGAGGACGTACAATGAGCAGTTCTTC. Protein product: CASSTWTSGRTYNEQFF.

The gene calls are TRBV12-5 and TRBJ2-3; the match to TRBD2 covers 8 bases. CDR3 length: 15 residues. V was pared by 4 bases and J by 6 bases, with 9 bases of the junction left unmatched. CDR1 is LGHNT and CDR2 is FRNRAP in the germline V gene. The chain's CDR3 is CASGSIGTSTDTQYF. CDR3 nucleotides: TGTGCTAGTGGTTCCATCGGGACTAGTACCGATACGCAGTATTTT. The full variable domain, completed using reference TRBV12-5 and TRBJ2-3, is DARVTQTPRHKVTEMGQEVTMRCQPILGHNTVFWYRQTMMQGLELLAYFRNRAPLDDSGMPKDRFSAEMPDATLATLKIQPSEPRDSAVYFCASGSIGTSTDTQYFGPGTRLTVL.

J is TRBJ1-1 and V is TRBV6-1; D not certain. Germline V gene data show CDR1 as MNHNS and CDR2 as SASEGT. V lost 7 bases and J 3 bases, leaving 9 bases between the germline ends. The CDR3 runs to 12 residues. In DNA, the CDR3 is TGTGCCAGCACTTACCTAGACACTGAAGCTTTCTTT. It is translated as CASTYLDTEAFF.

The chain's CDR3 is CASSQQGPNTGELFF. The CDR3, as DNA: TGTGCCAGCAGCCAGCAGGGCCCGAACACCGGGGAGCTGTTTTTT. The gene calls are TRBV7-9 and TRBJ2-2; D may be TRBD1 (5 bases). The germline CDR1 and CDR2 sequences are SEHNR and FQNEAQ (reference sequence). The CDR3 totals 15 residues. V lost 5 bases, J lost 0 bases, and 10 bases lay in between.

The chain joins TRBV10-3 to TRBJ2-5, with a weak D call TRBD1 (6 bases). Germline lookup yields CDR1 ENHRY and CDR2 SYGVKD. The CDR3 runs to 12 residues. V was pared by 4 bases and J by 4 bases, with 7 bases between. The CDR3 nucleotides are TGTGCCATCAGTGGGGACACAGAGACCCAGTACTTC. The encoded protein is CAISGDTETQYF.

The rearrangement joins TRBV5-8 to TRBJ2-7; D is ambiguous. V was clipped by 1 base and J by 4 bases, with 3 bases between them. The CDR3 extends over 11 amino acids. Germline V gene data show CDR1 as SGHTS and CDR2 as YDEGEE. The CDR3 bases are TGTGCCAGCAGCTTGTTTTACGAGCAGTACTTC. Translating gives CASSLFYEQYF.

V is TRBV4-3 and J is TRBJ1-6; 9 bases map to TRBD1. CDR3 size: 18 residues. The germline V gene encodes CDR1 LGHNA and CDR2 YSLEER. V dropped 1 base and J dropped 1; count of bases not matched to a gene: 5. The CDR3 sequence: CASSQVPGQGSYNSPLHF. The CDR3 DNA is TGCGCCAGCAGCCAAGTCCCGGGACAGGGATCCTATAATTCACCCCTCCACTTT.

J is TRBJ2-3 and V is TRBV4-2; the D gene is possibly TRBD2 (6 bases). There are 16 residues in the CDR3. Per germline, CDR1 LGHNA and CDR2 YNFKEQ. The V end lost 0 bases, the J end lost 4 bases, and 14 bases lay between the germline ends. The CDR3 loop reads CASSQDPGLAADTQYF. The CDR3 DNA is TGTGCCAGCAGCCAAGATCCAGGCTTAGCGGCAGATACGCAGTATTTT.

The V call is TRBV4-1, the J call TRBJ2-5; maybe TRBD1 (5 bases). The V gene lost 5 bases and the J gene lost 5 bases, with 15 bases spanning the gap. The germline V gene has CDR1 MGHRA and CDR2 YSYEKL. CDR3 length equals 14 residues. CDR3 sequence (DNA): TGCGCCAGCAGCTTAGGGGCAGTCTCGGAGACCCAGTACTTC. This translates into CASSLGAVSETQYF.

In its sample, this clone was seen a few times. The V and J genes are TRBV28 and TRBJ1-2; D is perhaps TRBD1 (5 bases). Between the trimmed V and J ends, which lost 2 bases and 8 bases, there was a span of 9 bases. CDR1 MDHEN and CDR2 SYDVKM come from the germline V gene. There are 12 residues in the CDR3. CDR3 coding DNA: TGTGCCAGCAGTTTACTGGGGACCGGCTACACCTTC. It encodes CASSLLGTGYTF.

The rearrangement uses TRBV2 and TRBJ2-7, with 8 bases matching TRBD2. With V trimmed by 4 bases and J by 2 bases, 1 base remained unmatched. Germline CDR1 and CDR2: SNHLY and FYNNEI. The CDR3 is 13 amino acids. In DNA form, the CDR3 reads TGTGCCAGCAGTGTAGCGGGACCCTACGAGCAGTACTTC. It encodes CASSVAGPYEQYF.

The chain carries TRBV10-2 and TRBJ1-5, with D uncertain. CDR1 and CDR2 (germline): WSHSY, SAAADI. This CDR3 region has 12 residues. V lost 0 bases to trimming and J lost 5 bases, with 2 bases between them. The CDR3 bases are TGCGCCAGCAGTGAGTCGGATCAGCCCCAGCATTTT. Translation: CASSESDQPQHF.

V usage is TRBV5-4 and J usage is TRBJ2-5; D remains unclear. Germline V gene sequence: CDR1 SGHNT, CDR2 YYREEE (reference sequence). The CDR3 sequence is 15 residues long. V was cut by 4 bases and J by 1 base, with 14 bases left in between. CDR3 residues: CASSTPQSGQETQYF. The CDR3 region has the DNA TGTGCCAGCAGCACACCACAATCGGGCCAAGAGACCCAGTACTTC.

Remarks on this clone: A read error may account for a junction end that differs from germline. The chain employs TRBV5-1 and TRBJ2-3; D perhaps matches TRBD2 (5 bases). Per germline, CDR1 SGHRS and CDR2 YFSETQ. This CDR3 region has 12 residues. Here the CDR3 DNA reads TGCGCCAGCAGCGCTAGCACCGATACGCAGTATTTT. Translated, it gives CASSASTDTQYF. Looking up the rest from reference TRBV5-1 and TRBJ2-3 gives the full variable domain: KAGVTQTPRYLIKTRGQQVTLSCSPISGHRSVSWYQQTPGQGLQFLFEYFSETQRNKGNFPGRFSGRQFSNSRSEMNVSTLELGDSALYLCASSASTDTQYFGPGTRLTVL.

This chain links TRBV7-3 with TRBJ2-6; no definite D call. CDR1 is SGHTA, CDR2 FQGTGA, per germline. This CDR3 region has 18 residues. V lost 5 bases to trimming and J lost 0 bases, with 17 bases between them. The CDR3 DNA reads TGTGCCAGCAGCCTACAGCCTAGTCATGGCTCTGGGGCCAACGTCCTGACTTTC. Protein sequence: CASSLQPSHGSGANVLTF. The whole variable domain, remainder taken from reference TRBV7-3 and TRBJ2-6, is GAGVSQTPSNKVTEKGKYVELRCDPISGHTALYWYRQSLGQGPEFLIYFQGTGAADDSGLPNDRFFAVRPEGSVSTLKIQRTERGDSAVYLCASSLQPSHGSGANVLTFGAGSRLTVL.

The rearrangement joins TRBV6-1 to TRBJ2-5, with D unresolved. Germline CDR1 reads MNHNS; CDR2 reads SASEGT. V was trimmed by 7 bases and J by 2 bases, leaving 5 bases between them. The CDR3 covers 11 residues. CDR3 DNA: TGTGCCAGCACCGCACAAGAGACCCAGTACTTC. Protein sequence: CASTAQETQYF.

The chain employs TRBV19 and TRBJ2-5; D gene unclear. Germline V lookup: CDR1 LNHDA, CDR2 SQIVND (reference sequence). The CDR3 loop spans 12 amino acids. Trimming stripped 5 bases from V and 4 bases from J, with 8 bases between. In DNA, the CDR3 is TGTGCCAGTAGTGCCTCACGAGAGACCCAGTACTTC. It translates to CASSASRETQYF.

The chain couples TRBV7-9 to TRBJ1-2; no clear D. Trimming stripped 3 bases from V and 0 bases from J, with 8 bases between. The germline V gene encodes CDR1 SEHNR and CDR2 FQNEAQ (reference sequence). The CDR3 is 14 residues long. The CDR3 spells CASSLEIPNYGYTF. CDR3 sequence (DNA): TGTGCCAGCAGCTTGGAAATCCCTAACTATGGCTACACCTTC.

The chain links TRBV7-8 to TRBJ1-4; no definite D call. CDR1 and CDR2 (germline): SGHVS, FQNEAQ. CDR3 length equals 15 residues. The V and J ends lost 1 base and 0 bases respectively, with 6 bases between them. CDR3 residues: CASSLELATNEKLFF. The CDR3 DNA reads as TGTGCCAGCAGCTTAGAGCTTGCAACTAATGAAAAACTGTTTTTT.

The chain has TRBV11-3 and TRBJ2-1; possibly TRBD1 for D (5 bases). CDR3 length: 13 residues. Germline V gene data show CDR1 as SGHNT and CDR2 as YENEEA. V lost 4 bases, J lost 10 bases, and 14 bases lay in between. The CDR3 reads CASSWTRVGEQFF. In DNA form, the CDR3 reads TGTGCCAGCAGCTGGACCAGGGTCGGGGAGCAGTTCTTC.

The rearrangement uses TRBV7-8 and TRBJ2-7; TRBD1 aligns across 8 bases. V shed 1 base, J shed 4 bases, and the junction held 6 bases outside the gene matches. The length of the CDR3 is 15 residues. Germline CDR1 reads SGHVS; CDR2 reads FQNEAQ. CDR3 bases: TGTGCCAGCAGCTTAGGGACAGGGAGGCGTTACGAGCAGTACTTC. The encoded protein is CASSLGTGRRYEQYF.

V is TRBV20-1 and J is TRBJ2-7; D is unclear. The CDR3 consists of 11 residues. The V gene's germline CDR1 is DFQATT and CDR2 SNEGSKA (reference sequence). V was clipped by 6 bases and J by 5 bases, with 11 bases between them. The DNA of the CDR3 is TGCAGTGCCACGATGGGGAACGAGCAGTACTTC. This gives the protein CSATMGNEQYF.

The chain has TRBV4-1 and TRBJ2-3; maybe TRBD2 (7 bases). This CDR3 has 18 amino acids. The germline V gene encodes CDR1 MGHRA and CDR2 YSYEKL. The germline V and J ends were trimmed by 0 bases and 1 base, with 17 bases remaining between them. The CDR3 spells CASSQEGALAARTDTQYF. The CDR3 region has the DNA TGCGCCAGCAGCCAAGAGGGGGCCCTAGCGGCCCGCACAGATACGCAGTATTTT.